This T cell receptor beta chain originates from a study of quantifying T cell responses using KT2 cells. Whole-study context: TCR alpha and beta constant-region primers primed reverse transcription of RNA.

The cDNA 3' end received a ligated oligonucleotide with a UMI. First-round PCR used 3 to 4 cycles and beta primers RC1.1 and RC1.2 covering TRBC1 and TRBC2. TCRdb reprocessed the UMI-ligation and nested PCR reads via MiXCR and lists one record per CDR3 protein. Of about 30,000 distinct CDR3 sequences listed, under 7.5% are singletons. This CDR3 contains 16 residues. CDR1 and CDR2 from the germline V gene are LGHNT and FRNRAP. The V end was cut by 4 bases, the J end by 6 bases, with 18 bases between. This chain joins TRBV12-5 and TRBJ1-4, with D possibly matching TRBD1 (6 bases). This TCR was recovered from a human donor. Input material: PBMCs spiked with cells of the T cell clone KT2. The CDR3, as DNA: TGTGCTAGTGGTTCTAACCGGGGGCCCGACTATGAAAAACTGTTTTTT. Its protein is CASGSNRGPDYEKLFF.